These T cell receptor beta chains were read from a single sample in a study of cytomegalovirus exposure and HLA in healthy donors. Here immunoSEQ multiplex PCR was the method, and the copy in TCRdb shows in-frame clones only, minus some. The sample consists of 310,000 or so clones, 70% to 90% of them appearing once. Sequencing was carried out using PBMCs. Receptor source: a woman younger than 35 in good health and CMV-seronegative. The CDR3 runs from the conserved cysteine through the conserved F or W. D genes are given only for firm matches. Not all rows give a size; the values are once, few, many and, for expanded clones, a class.

TRBV5-6	NA	NA	TRBJ2-3	CASSYDWVSRTDTQYF	TGTGCCAGCAGTTACGACTGGGTATCACGCACAGATACGCAGTATTTT
TRBV19	TRBD1	NA	TRBJ1-1	CASSIPLTGPTEAFF	TGTGCCAGTAGTATACCCTTGACAGGGCCCACTGAAGCTTTCTTT
TRBV9	TRBD2	NA	TRBJ2-1	CASSVTLQAGGLSLNEQFF	TGTGCCAGCAGCGTAACCCTCCAGGCGGGGGGGCTATCACTTAATGAGCAGTTCTTC
TRBV25-1	NA	NA	TRBJ1-2	CASSHAWEGHTF	TGTGCCAGCAGTCATGCGTGGGAGGGCCACACCTTC
TRBV5-6	NA	NA	TRBJ2-7	CASSGTGRNEQYF	TGTGCCAGCAGTGGGACTGGGAGGAACGAGCAGTACTTC
TRBV2	NA	NA	TRBJ1-1	CASIGQGLGAEAFF	TGTGCCAGCATTGGGCAGGGGCTGGGCGCTGAAGCTTTCTTT
TRBV6-5	TRBD1	NA	TRBJ1-3	CASSSGQGSSGNTIYF	TGTGCCAGCAGTTCAGGACAGGGATCCTCTGGAAACACCATATATTTT
TRBV7-3	NA	once	TRBJ2-1	CASSLDSYNEQFF	TGTGCCAGCAGCCTCGACAGTTACAATGAGCAGTTCTTC
TRBV4-1	NA	NA	TRBJ1-4	CASSLTGLEEKLFF	TGCGCCAGCAGCCTCACAGGGTTAGAAGAAAAACTGTTTTTT
TRBV27	TRBD1	NA	TRBJ2-7	CASSLSSQGSEQYF	TGTGCCAGCAGTTTATCTTCACAGGGGAGCGAGCAGTACTTC
TRBV9	NA	NA	TRBJ1-2	CATARMVGLSYGYTF	TGTGCCACTGCGAGGATGGTGGGGCTCTCCTATGGCTACACCTTC
TRBV5-6	TRBD2	NA	TRBJ2-2	CASPYGASGGNTGELFF	TGTGCCAGCCCCTATGGGGCTAGCGGGGGTAACACCGGGGAGCTGTTTTTT
TRBV7-9	TRBD1	NA	TRBJ1-2	CASSSMTGGGYGYTF	TGTGCCAGCAGCTCCATGACAGGGGGCGGCTATGGCTACACCTTC
TRBV4-2	NA	NA	TRBJ2-3	CASSQGRRRQSTDTQYF	TGTGCCAGCAGCCAAGGCCGCCGAAGACAGAGCACAGATACGCAGTATTTT
TRBV10-3	NA	NA	TRBJ1-2	CAISGPGAFYGYTF	TGTGCCATCAGTGGGCCAGGGGCCTTCTATGGCTACACCTTC
TRBV7-2	TRBD2	NA	TRBJ2-1	CASSSLTSGGYSSYNEQFF	TGTGCCAGCAGCTCCCTTACTAGCGGGGGCTACAGCTCCTACAATGAGCAGTTCTTC
TRBV6-1	NA	once	TRBJ2-6	CASSEFTGSGANVLTF	TGTGCCAGCAGTGAATTCACAGGCTCTGGGGCCAACGTCCTGACTTTC
TRBV5-5	NA	NA	TRBJ2-1	CASSQYNEQFF	TGTGCCAGCAGCCAATACAATGAGCAGTTCTTC
TRBV9	TRBD1	NA	TRBJ2-7	CASSGRGDRGIEQYF	TGTGCCAGCAGCGGCCGTGGGGACAGGGGGATCGAGCAGTACTTC
TRBV6-6	NA	NA	TRBJ1-1	CASRTDSEAFF	TGTGCCAGCAGGACTGACAGTGAAGCTTTCTTT
TRBV29-1	TRBD1	NA	TRBJ1-5	CSVESGGNQPQHF	TGCAGCGTTGAGTCAGGGGGTAATCAGCCCCAGCATTTT
TRBV6-1	NA	NA	TRBJ2-7	CASSALNAASFEQYF	TGTGCCAGCAGTGCTCTAAATGCTGCCTCCTTCGAGCAGTACTTC
TRBV10-2	NA	NA	TRBJ1-1	CASSDWTRGTEAFF	TGCGCCAGCAGTGATTGGACCCGGGGTACTGAAGCTTTCTTT
TRBV19	NA	NA	TRBJ1-1	CASSMISGNTEAFF	TGTGCCAGTAGTATGATATCGGGGAACACTGAAGCTTTCTTT
TRBV7-6	NA	NA	TRBJ1-1	CASSLVSPFGGTTEAFF	TGTGCCAGCAGCTTGGTTTCCCCCTTCGGGGGGACCACTGAAGCTTTCTTT
TRBV7-9	NA	NA	TRBJ1-5	CSSSPPGPNQPQHF	TGTTCCAGCAGCCCACCAGGGCCAAATCAGCCCCAGCATTTT
TRBV19	NA	NA	TRBJ2-1	CASSFGNEQFF	TGTGCCAGTAGTTTCGGGAATGAGCAGTTCTTC
TRBV14	NA	few	TRBJ2-7	CASSHSTGGQYF	TGTGCCAGCAGCCACTCGACAGGCGGGCAGTACTTC
TRBV6-6	NA	NA	TRBJ1-3	CASTEGGQIYF	TGTGCCAGCACCGAAGGGGGACAAATATATTTT
TRBV20-1	NA	NA	TRBJ1-2	CIPGDGGYTF	TGCATCCCGGGAGACGGTGGCTACACCTTC
TRBV11-2	TRBD2	NA	TRBJ2-7	CASSLPLLAVHEQYF	TGTGCCAGCAGCCTCCCATTACTAGCGGTCCACGAGCAGTACTTC
TRBV9	TRBD2	NA	TRBJ2-1	CASSVTRASGYNEQFF	TGTGCCAGCAGCGTAACCAGGGCTAGCGGGTACAATGAGCAGTTCTTC
TRBV11-3	TRBD1	once	TRBJ1-1	CASSLGFRGPIFNTEAFF	TGTGCCAGCAGCTTAGGTTTCAGGGGGCCAATATTTAACACTGAAGCTTTCTTT
TRBV4-1	NA	NA	TRBJ2-3	CASRRSLGTDTQYF	TGCGCCAGCAGGCGGTCCCTTGGAACAGATACGCAGTATTTT
TRBV5-4	TRBD2	NA	TRBJ2-5	CASSSGLAGQETQYF	TGTGCCAGCAGCTCCGGACTAGCGGGCCAAGAGACCCAGTACTTC
TRBV6-5	NA	NA	TRBJ2-1	CASSYSSDSPYNEQFF	TGTGCCAGCAGTTACTCCTCGGACAGCCCCTACAATGAGCAGTTCTTC
TRBV7-3	NA	NA	TRBJ1-2	CSSSLTGSTVDGYTF	TGTTCCAGCAGCTTGACAGGCTCGACCGTAGATGGCTACACCTTC
TRBV10-1	NA	NA	TRBJ2-3	CASSDYDTDTQYF	TGCGCCAGCAGTGACTACGACACAGATACGCAGTATTTT
TRBV5-4	NA	NA	TRBJ2-5	CASSFGTLETQYF	TGTGCCAGCAGCTTCGGGACACTAGAGACCCAGTACTTC
TRBV5-1	TRBD1	NA	TRBJ2-1	CASSLSQGQGWNEQFF	TGCGCCAGCAGCTTGAGTCAGGGACAGGGATGGAATGAGCAGTTCTTC
TRBV4-1	TRBD1	NA	TRBJ1-4	CASSQDTGGWSEKLFF	TGCGCCAGCAGCCAAGACACAGGGGGCTGGAGTGAAAAACTGTTTTTT